A single sample is the source of the 30 T cell receptor beta chains below, sequenced in a study of Ad26.COV2.S vaccination and SARS-CoV-2 variants. Repertoires were generated with immunoSEQ multiplex PCR, while TCRdb's copy carries only in-frame clones and drops some. The sample lists around 500,000 clones; roughly nine tenths were seen once. Treatment given: some 19 received Ad26.COV2.S at low or high dose, single or two shots; 5 received placebo; per-sample allocation not given. The samples were gathered on day 63 after the first injection of vaccine or placebo. The source material was peripheral blood, sampled in a trial of Ad26.COV2.S vaccine versus placebo. The source is a person aged 18-65 years who received the Ad26.COV2.S COVID-19 vaccine or a placebo.

V is TRBV7-9 and J is TRBJ2-7, with TRBD2 matching over 9 bases. CDR3 length: 14 amino acids. Germline V gene data show CDR1 as SEHNR and CDR2 as FQNEAQ (reference sequence). The V and J ends lost 3 bases and 5 bases, in that order; junction bases with no gene match: 5. For the CDR3, the DNA is TGTGCCAGCAGCTTGGGACTAGCCTCAGACGAGCAGTACTTC. Its protein is CASSLGLASDEQYF.

The V gene is TRBV19, the J gene TRBJ2-7; the D gene could be TRBD1 or TRBD2 (5 bases each). Germline lookup yields CDR1 LNHDA and CDR2 SQIVND (reference sequence). This CDR3 comprises 14 residues. Trimming removed 3 bases at V and 3 bases at J, with 12 bases between. The chain's CDR3 is CASSIPGRNYEQYF. CDR3 bases: TGTGCCAGTAGTATTCCGGGACGGAACTACGAGCAGTACTTC.

The V call is TRBV15, the J call TRBJ1-2, with D perhaps TRBD1 (6 bases). This CDR3 comprises 15 residues. Germline lookup yields CDR1 LNHNV and CDR2 YYDKDF (reference sequence). Between the trimmed V and J ends, which lost 1 base and 12 bases, there was a span of 21 bases. The CDR3 loop is CATSRAGAPYEGNTF. As DNA, the CDR3 is TGTGCCACCAGCAGAGCAGGGGCTCCTTATGAGGGGAACACCTTC.

This chain uses TRBV18 with TRBJ1-2; 7 bases are a match to TRBD1. The V segment lost 2 bases and the J segment 2 bases; nucleotides outside the gene matches: 11. The CDR3 contains 17 residues. Germline V gives CDR1 KGHSH, CDR2 LQKENI. CDR3 in amino acids: CASSPKGQRIINYGYTF. The CDR3 region has the DNA TGTGCCAGCTCACCAAAGGGACAGCGAATAATAAACTATGGCTACACCTTC.

This clone came up once. The chain combines TRBV30 with TRBJ2-3; 11 positions match TRBD1. The CDR3 spans 14 residues. Trimming removed 3 bases from V and 4 bases from J; junction bases left unmatched: 3. Looked up from germline, CDR1 is GTSNPN and CDR2 is SVGIG (reference sequence). The CDR3 loop reads CAWRRTGGADTQYF. As DNA, the CDR3 is TGTGCCTGGAGGAGGACAGGGGGCGCAGATACGCAGTATTTT.

The gene calls are TRBV24-1 and TRBJ2-3; 13 positions agree with TRBD2. This CDR3 region has 20 residues. V dropped 0 bases and J dropped 0; count of bases not matched to a gene: 8. CDR1 and CDR2 (germline): KGHDR, SFDVKD. CDR3 in amino acids: CATSDLPGLAGIPSTDTQYF. The CDR3 bases are TGTGCCACCAGTGATTTGCCGGGACTAGCGGGAATACCTAGCACAGATACGCAGTATTTT.

This clone has only one observation. This chain connects TRBV6-5 to TRBJ2-2; 10 positions agree with TRBD1. Per germline, CDR1 MNHEY and CDR2 SVGAGI. Trimming at V came to 0 bases and at J to 5 bases, leaving 3 bases not matched to a gene. This CDR3 is 16 amino acids long. The CDR3 sequence: CASSYSWDRGTGELFF. The CDR3 coding sequence is TGTGCCAGCAGTTACTCGTGGGACAGGGGTACCGGGGAGCTGTTTTTT.

The genes are TRBV7-9 and TRBJ2-5; D call uncertain. This CDR3 spans 13 amino acids. The V gene lost 4 bases and the J gene lost 1 base, with 7 bases spanning the gap. Germline V CDR1 and CDR2: SEHNR, FQNEAQ (reference sequence). CDR3 sequence (DNA): TGTGCCAGCAGCTCACGGGTCCAAGAGACCCAGTACTTC. It yields the protein CASSSRVQETQYF.

In DNA, the CDR3 is TGTGCCAGCAGTACCCGGAGGCGGGACAGGGGCTTCATTGAGCAGTTCTTC. This encodes CASSTRRRDRGFIEQFF. The chain carries TRBV27 and TRBJ2-1, with 10 nucleotides matching TRBD1. V lost 5 bases to trimming and J lost 9 bases; unmatched junction nucleotides: 16. The CDR3 runs to 17 residues. Looked up from germline, CDR1 is MNHEY and CDR2 is SMNVEV (reference sequence).

The V gene is TRBV15, the J gene TRBJ1-1, with a tentative D call TRBD1 (6 bases). Germline V gene data show CDR1 as LNHNV and CDR2 as YYDKDF (reference sequence). V was pared by 4 bases and J by 1 base, with 13 bases between. The CDR3 is made up of 15 amino acids. In nucleotides, the CDR3 is TGTGCCACCAGCACTAGGGGGAAAGGGAACACTGAAGCTTTCTTT. Residues: CATSTRGKGNTEAFF.

The chain uses TRBV11-2 and TRBJ2-2; TRBD1 matches at 7 bases. From germline, CDR1 is SGHAT and CDR2 FQNNGV. The CDR3 consists of 14 residues. Unmatched junction bases numbered 9, after V lost 10 bases and J lost 4 bases. The CDR3 here is CAMLRDSATGELFF. For the CDR3, the DNA is TGTGCCATGCTACGGGACAGCGCCACCGGGGAGCTGTTTTTT.

Here the CDR3 DNA reads TGTGCCAGCAGCCAGAATCGGGGCTACGAGCAGTACTTC. Its translation is CASSQNRGYEQYF. The chain employs TRBV16 and TRBJ2-7; D may be TRBD2 (5 bases). The CDR3 length is 13 residues. Germline V gives CDR1 KGHSY, CDR2 FQNENV. Trimming shortened V by 3 bases and J by 3 bases, and 9 bases separated the two germline ends.

J is TRBJ2-2 and V is TRBV11-1; the D gene is possibly TRBD2 (6 bases). V lost 5 bases and J 0 bases, leaving 13 bases between the germline ends. This CDR3 comprises 16 residues. Germline V gives CDR1 SGHAT, CDR2 FQDESV (reference sequence). The CDR3 region has the DNA TGTGCCAGCAGCCCCCTGTCGGGAGCGAACACCGGGGAGCTGTTTTTT. Translation gives CASSPLSGANTGELFF.

This chain links TRBV9 with TRBJ1-1; a weak D match, TRBD1 (6 bases). The CDR3 is 16 residues long. Trimming removed 0 bases at V and 1 base at J, with 13 bases between. CDR1 and CDR2 from the germline V gene are SGDLS and YYNGEE. The CDR3 nucleotides are TGTGCCAGCAGCGTAGCTTCGGGGGGGCCGAACACTGAAGCTTTCTTT. Its translation: CASSVASGGPNTEAFF.

The rearrangement links TRBV12-3 or TRBV12-4 to TRBJ2-1; no reliable D call. V was shortened by 7 bases and J by 6 bases, with 10 bases between the two germline ends. The CDR3 is 12 amino acids. CDR3 sequence: CASTHSVNEQFF. CDR3 in DNA: TGTGCCAGCACCCACTCGGTCAATGAGCAGTTCTTC.

This clone was detected once. This chain links TRBV9 with TRBJ2-1; 14 positions match TRBD2. V lost 1 base to trimming and J lost 7 bases; unmatched junction nucleotides: 7. There are 17 residues in the CDR3. The germline CDR1 and CDR2 sequences are SGDLS and YYNGEE. This chain's CDR3 is CASSVFGTSGSRNEQFF. As DNA, the CDR3 is TGTGCCAGCAGCGTATTCGGGACTAGCGGGAGCAGAAATGAGCAGTTCTTC.

The CDR3 spells CASSLDVSSYNEQFF. CDR3 bases: TGCGCCAGCAGCTTGGACGTAAGCTCCTACAATGAGCAGTTCTTC. The chain is built from TRBV5-1 and TRBJ2-1, with D unresolved. Trimming removed 0 bases from V and 0 bases from J, with 7 bases in between. Looked up from germline, CDR1 is SGHRS and CDR2 is YFSETQ. The length of the CDR3 is 15 residues.

The V and J genes are TRBV6-5 and TRBJ1-5; D gene unclear. V dropped 2 bases and J dropped 1 base, with 9 bases sitting between them. The germline CDR1 and CDR2 sequences are MNHEY and SVGAGI. CDR3 length: 15 amino acids. Written as DNA, the CDR3 is TGTGCCAGCAGTTACATCGCCGGGAGCAATCAGCCCCAGCATTTT. This translates into CASSYIAGSNQPQHF.

This clone was seen a single time. V and J are TRBV23-1 and TRBJ1-2; the match to TRBD1 covers 7 bases. TRBV23-1 is identified as an open reading frame with a role that is uncertain. Losses at the gene ends were 2 bases for V and 2 bases for J; bases not matched to a gene: 8. CDR3 size: 16 residues. The CDR3 spells CASSQPDRTENYGYTF. The CDR3 bases are TGCGCCAGCAGTCAACCGGACAGGACCGAGAACTATGGCTACACCTTC.

V and J are TRBV5-4 and TRBJ1-2; 7 bases match TRBD1. V trimming: 4 bases; J trimming: 8 bases; junction bases outside the gene matches: 14. From germline, CDR1 is SGHNT and CDR2 YYREEE (reference sequence). The CDR3 totals 15 residues. In nucleotides, the CDR3 is TGTGCCAGCAGCCCCGACCCGGGACAGAGGATCGGCTACACCTTC. Translating gives CASSPDPGQRIGYTF.

This clone was found a few times. The rearrangement links TRBV14 to TRBJ1-4; maybe TRBD1 (6 bases). V shed 0 bases and J shed 5 bases, with 13 bases lying between them. The CDR3 extends over 16 amino acids. Germline V CDR1 and CDR2: SGHDN, FVKESK. As DNA, the CDR3 is TGTGCCAGCAGCCAAGACCAGGGGCTGAGGAATGAAAAACTGTTTTTT. Amino acid sequence: CASSQDQGLRNEKLFF.

The chain carries TRBV29-1 and TRBJ1-2; TRBD1 might be the D (5 bases). Trimming shortened V by 3 bases and J by 8 bases, and 10 bases separated the two germline ends. CDR3 length: 11 residues. The germline gives CDR1 SQVTM, CDR2 ANQGSEA. CDR3 coding DNA: TGCAGCGTTGAGCTGCGGACAGGCTACACCTTC. The encoded protein is CSVELRTGYTF.

A single count supports this clone. The J gene is TRBJ2-1, the V gene TRBV7-9, with TRBD2 matching 10 bases. With 5 bases clipped from V and 10 bases from J, the junction kept 11 bases outside the gene matches. This CDR3 contains 15 residues. CDR1 SEHNR and CDR2 FQNEAQ come from the germline V gene (reference sequence). For the CDR3, the DNA is TGTGCCAGCAGCCCCCGCCCCCAGCGGGAGGGAGAGCAGTTCTTC. Translated: CASSPRPQREGEQFF. Full variable domain (outside the CDR3, taken from reference TRBV7-9 and TRBJ2-1): DTGVSQNPRHKITKRGQNVTFRCDPISEHNRLYWYRQTLGQGPEFLTYFQNEAQLEKSRLLSDRFSAERPKGSFSTLEIQRTEQGDSAMYLCASSPRPQREGEQFFGPGTRLTVL.

This chain uses TRBV11-2 with TRBJ2-1, with 11 bases lining up with TRBD2. V shed 1 base and J 5 bases; nucleotides not matched to a gene: 7. The length of the CDR3 is 17 residues. Germline-derived CDR1 and CDR2 are SGHAT and FQNNGV. The CDR3 loop is CASSLASGTSGHNEQFF. CDR3 bases: TGTGCCAGCAGCTTAGCTTCCGGGACTAGCGGCCACAATGAGCAGTTCTTC.

The J gene is TRBJ2-7, the V gene TRBV2, with D hard to call. This CDR3 contains 14 residues. Per germline, CDR1 SNHLY and CDR2 FYNNEI. Trimming cost V 1 base and J 2 bases, with 9 bases left between them. CDR3 protein: CASSEGVEPYEQYF. The DNA of the CDR3 is TGTGCCAGCAGTGAAGGGGTAGAGCCCTACGAGCAGTACTTC.

Here the CDR3 reads CASRGRANTEAFF. The CDR3 nucleotides read TGTGCCAGTAGGGGACGGGCGAACACTGAAGCTTTCTTT. The chain links TRBV19 to TRBJ1-1; D might be TRBD1 (5 bases). CDR3 size: 13 residues. V lost 6 bases and J lost 1, with 9 bases in between. Germline V gives CDR1 LNHDA, CDR2 SQIVND (reference sequence).

This clone has a single count. V is TRBV24-1 and J is TRBJ2-1; 12 nucleotides line up with TRBD2. CDR3 length equals 15 residues. J was trimmed by 4 bases and V by 7 bases; bases with no gene match: 4. From germline, CDR1 is KGHDR and CDR2 SFDVKD. CDR3 in DNA: TGTGCCACCAGCAGCGGGACTAGCGGGTACAATGAGCAGTTCTTC. The encoded protein is CATSSGTSGYNEQFF.

This clone was recorded only once. As DNA, the CDR3 is TGTGCCAGCAGCCCGGGGGGGGACCCCTACAATGAGCAGTTCTTC. The encoded protein is CASSPGGDPYNEQFF. V usage is TRBV6-5 and J usage is TRBJ2-1, with TRBD2 identical over 8 bases. CDR3 size: 15 residues. Germline CDR1 MNHEY, CDR2 SVGAGI. J lost 2 bases, V lost 6 bases, and 6 bases had no gene match.

The V call is TRBV5-4, the J call TRBJ2-7; TRBD2 matches at 8 bases. The germline V gene has CDR1 SGHNT and CDR2 YYREEE (reference sequence). The V segment lost 1 base and the J segment 2 bases; nucleotides outside the gene matches: 2. The CDR3 consists of 14 residues. The CDR3 region is CASSLSSGAYEQYF. In nucleotides, the CDR3 is TGTGCCAGCAGCTTGAGTAGCGGGGCCTACGAGCAGTACTTC.

The chain recombines TRBV4-3 with TRBJ1-5; the D is unclear. The CDR3 has 14 residues. Trimming cost V 0 bases and J 3 bases, with 6 bases left between them. Germline V gene sequence: CDR1 LGHNA, CDR2 YSLEER. The CDR3 DNA follows: TGCGCCAGCAGCCAAGACCCCGCCAATCAGCCCCAGCATTTT. Residues: CASSQDPANQPQHF.